This T cell receptor (beta chain) was identified during a study of T cell responses to AZD1222 COVID-19 vaccine. Using immunoSEQ multiplex PCR, the repertoire was profiled, and TCRdb retains in-frame clones only, with some absent. The data show 130,000 to 150,000 clones, approximately 78% seen once. CDR1 is SGHNT and CDR2 is YYREEE in the germline V gene (reference sequence). V gave up 2 bases and J gave up 5 bases; unmatched junction bases: 2. This CDR3 has 14 residues. For this clone: The antigen is undetermined.

Study outcomes and limitations: Spike-specific TCR breadth and depth rose after two AZD1222 doses.

The sequenced sample was peripheral blood, obtained on day 0 of MenACWY control vaccination. This chain joins TRBV5-4 and TRBJ2-3, with 10 bases matching TRBD2. The sequence derives from an adult in good health. The CDR3 region is CASSLAGGRDTQYF. The CDR3 nucleotides are TGTGCCAGCAGCTTAGCGGGGGGGCGAGATACGCAGTATTTT.